Below, 17 T cell receptor beta chains from the same sample are listed, as sequenced in a study of immune evolution from preneoplasia to lung adenocarcinoma. Produced via immunoSEQ multiplex PCR; TCRdb's table is partial and in-frame only. The sample yields roughly 1,100 clones, roughly 80% seen once. Sequencing was carried out using FFPE atypical adenomatous hyperplasia tissue from the lung. Subset defined: atypical adenomatous hyperplasia (AAH), lung preneoplasia. The receptor set was obtained from a person between 65 and 80 years old with lung adenocarcinoma.

This sequence joins TRBV7-9 and TRBJ2-1; maybe TRBD2 (5 bases). Trimming removed 8 bases at V and 5 bases at J, with 10 bases between. The CDR3 spans 12 residues. Germline V gene sequence: CDR1 SEHNR, CDR2 FQNEAQ (reference sequence). In DNA, the CDR3 is TGTGCCAGCTCTCGGGGAGACAATGAGCAGTTCTTC. The encoded protein is CASSRGDNEQFF. Complete variable domain (other parts from reference TRBV7-9 and TRBJ2-1): DTGVSQNPRHKITKRGQNVTFRCDPISEHNRLYWYRQTLGQGPEFLTYFQNEAQLEKSRLLSDRFSAERPKGSFSTLEIQRTEQGDSAMYLCASSRGDNEQFFGPGTRLTVL.

The rearrangement links TRBV29-1 to TRBJ2-1; 12 bases are shared with TRBD2. Trimming cost V 4 bases and J 8 bases; bases outside gene matches: 9. CDR3 size: 15 residues. Looked up from germline, CDR1 is SQVTM and CDR2 is ANQGSEA. The DNA of the CDR3 is TGCAGCGTTGTATTAGGGACTAGCGGGCGGGATGAGCAGTTCTTC. Its translation is CSVVLGTSGRDEQFF.

The genes are TRBV5-1 and TRBJ1-4, with D perhaps matching TRBD1 (6 bases). This CDR3 is 18 amino acids long. V was pared by 1 base and J by 8 bases, with 24 bases between. Per germline, CDR1 SGHRS and CDR2 YFSETQ. The CDR3 nucleotides read TGCGCCAGCAGCTTGTCTCTGGGGGCCCGGAGGGGCGAAGAAAAACTGTTTTTT. Its translation is CASSLSLGARRGEEKLFF. The entire variable domain, with the rest obtained from reference TRBV5-1 and TRBJ1-4, is as follows: KAGVTQTPRYLIKTRGQQVTLSCSPISGHRSVSWYQQTPGQGLQFLFEYFSETQRNKGNFPGRFSGRQFSNSRSEMNVSTLELGDSALYLCASSLSLGARRGEEKLFFGSGTQLSVL.

V gene TRBV5-1 combines with J gene TRBJ2-7, with 10 nucleotides matching TRBD2. V gave up 4 bases and J gave up 4 bases; unmatched junction bases: 14. Germline V lookup: CDR1 SGHRS, CDR2 YFSETQ. This CDR3 has 17 residues. The CDR3 protein is CASSVTLLAGNNYEQYF. The DNA of the CDR3 is TGCGCCAGCAGCGTGACCCTACTAGCGGGAAATAATTACGAGCAGTACTTC.

The chain employs TRBV7-3 and TRBJ2-2, with D unresolved. V was shortened by 3 bases and J by 0 bases, with 5 bases between the two germline ends. The CDR3 runs 14 residues. Germline-derived CDR1 and CDR2 are SGHTA and FQGTGA. CDR3 amino acids: CASSLGSNTGELFF. The DNA of the CDR3 is TGTGCCAGCAGCTTGGGGTCGAACACCGGGGAGCTGTTTTTT.

This clone was counted once. The chain combines TRBV9 with TRBJ2-1; TRBD2 agrees at 10 bases. With 3 bases clipped from V and 7 bases from J, the junction kept 7 bases outside the gene matches. Germline assignment: CDR1 SGDLS and CDR2 YYNGEE. The CDR3 is 15 residues long. The CDR3 is CASSEGEREGNEQFF. The CDR3, as DNA: TGTGCCAGCAGCGAGGGGGAGCGGGAGGGTAATGAGCAGTTCTTC.

Here the CDR3 reads CAWALTAGTQYF. CDR3 nucleotides: TGTGCCTGGGCCCTAACAGCAGGTACGCAGTATTTT. The genes are TRBV30 and TRBJ2-3; D uncertain. The germline CDR1 and CDR2 sequences are GTSNPN and SVGIG (reference sequence). The CDR3 runs 12 residues. V was cut by 5 bases and J by 8 bases, with 14 bases left in between. The whole variable domain, filled in from reference TRBV30 and TRBJ2-3, reads SQTIHQWPATLVQPVGSPLSLECTVEGTSNPNLYWYRQAAGRGLQLLFYSVGIGQISSEVPQNLSASRPQDRQFILSSKKLLLSDSGFYLCAWALTAGTQYFGPGTRLTVL.

The chain is built from TRBV5-2 and TRBJ2-6. TRBV5-2 is a listed pseudogene. CDR3 length: 15 residues. The CDR3 nucleotides are TGTGCCAGCAAAGGTGCTCAAAGTCGGGCCAACGTCCTGACTTTC. Residues: CASKGAQSRANVLTF.

The CDR3 DNA sequence: TGTGCCAGCAGCCCCTGGACAGGGACCCCTACAGAGCAGTACTTC. Its translation: CASSPWTGTPTEQYF. The J gene is TRBJ2-7, the V gene TRBV7-8, with 8 nucleotides matching TRBD1. The V gene's germline CDR1 is SGHVS and CDR2 FQNEAQ. This CDR3 contains 15 residues. The junction had 13 bases not matched to a gene; V was cut back by 5 bases and J by 7 bases. Full variable domain (rest looked up from reference TRBV7-8 and TRBJ2-7): GAGVSQSPRYKVAKRGQDVALRCDPISGHVSLFWYQQALGQGPEFLTYFQNEAQLDKSGLPSDRFFAERPEGSVSTLKIQRTQQEDSAVYLCASSPWTGTPTEQYFGPGTRLTVT.

This clone appeared a single time. The CDR3, as DNA: TGTGCCAGCAGCAAAGTTGGCGCTTCCACAGATACGCAGTATTTT. Protein: CASSKVGASTDTQYF. V gene TRBV21-1 combines with J gene TRBJ2-3. TRBV21-1 is a pseudogene. The CDR3 has 15 amino acids.

In DNA form, the CDR3 reads TGTGCCAGCAGCTTGCGGGACAGCCAAGGCGGCTACACCTTC. Protein product: CASSLRDSQGGYTF. V gene TRBV5-4 combines with J gene TRBJ1-2, with 7 bases identical to TRBD1. J gave up 8 bases and V 1 base, and 8 bases lay outside the gene matches. Germline values: CDR1 SGHNT, CDR2 YYREEE (reference sequence). The CDR3 totals 14 residues.

Worth noting for this clone: Additional DNA sequences in this sample encode the identical CDR3. This chain connects TRBV20-1 to TRBJ2-5; no clear D. Per germline, CDR1 DFQATT and CDR2 SNEGSKA (reference sequence). The V end was cut by 5 bases, the J end by 3 bases, with 4 bases between. The CDR3 spans 10 residues. The DNA of the CDR3 is TGCAGTGCTGGTGAAGAGACCCAGTACTTC. It encodes CSAGEETQYF.

CDR3 protein: CASSLVTGRVYEQYF. CDR3 sequence (DNA): TGTGCCAGCAGCTTAGTCACAGGGCGTGTCTACGAGCAGTACTTC. The chain links TRBV7-9 to TRBJ2-7; D may be TRBD1 (6 bases). Germline V CDR1 and CDR2: SEHNR, FQNEAQ (reference sequence). V was pared by 1 base and J by 3 bases, with 13 bases between. The CDR3 extends over 15 amino acids.

This sequence joins TRBV4-3 and TRBJ1-4; D is possibly TRBD1 (5 bases). Between the trimmed V and J ends, which lost 1 base and 7 bases, there was a span of 16 bases. Germline CDR1 is LGHNA and CDR2 is YSLEER. This CDR3 is 16 amino acids long. The CDR3, as DNA: TGCGCCAGCAGCCAAGTTGCGGGGACGGATAGTGAAAAACTGTTTTTT. It is translated as CASSQVAGTDSEKLFF.

The chain uses TRBV29-1 and TRBJ1-1, with D uncertain. CDR3 length equals 11 residues. Germline CDR1 is SQVTM and CDR2 is ANQGSEA. The V end lost 7 bases, the J end lost 5 bases, and 11 bases lay between the germline ends. CDR3 sequence reads: CSAGGRTEAFF. The CDR3 region has the DNA TGCAGCGCAGGCGGGAGAACTGAAGCTTTCTTT.

This rearrangement joins TRBV15 to TRBJ2-5; unclear D gene. Trimming left V 0 bases short and J 4 bases short, with 6 bases between. The germline V gene encodes CDR1 LNHNV and CDR2 YYDKDF (reference sequence). The CDR3 has 13 amino acids. This chain's CDR3 is CATSREAGETQYF. As DNA, the CDR3 is TGTGCCACCAGCAGAGAGGCAGGAGAGACCCAGTACTTC.

CDR3 nucleotides: TGCGCCAGCAGCTTGCCCGTAGGGACAGCTAGCACAGATACGCAGTATTTT. Translation: CASSLPVGTASTDTQYF. The chain recombines TRBV5-1 with TRBJ2-3, with TRBD1 matching 7 bases. The V gene's germline CDR1 is SGHRS and CDR2 YFSETQ. CDR3 length: 17 residues. Trimming removed 1 base from V and 0 bases from J; junction bases left unmatched: 8.